These T cell receptor beta chains were read from a single sample in a study of T cell changes during pregnancy in multiple sclerosis. Generated by immunoSEQ multiplex PCR, the TCRdb table keeps only in-frame clones and is missing some. The sample has tens of thousands of clones, just over 90% seen once; the top ten hold 1.3%. The sequenced sample was peripheral blood, obtained in the second trimester of pregnancy. The receptors come from a female donor in good health, enrolled as a control in a pregnancy study. CDR3s include the opening cysteine and the closing phenylalanine or tryptophan. Each record gives: D gene, J gene, V gene, clone size, CDR3 protein, CDR3 DNA. A D gene is named only where the DNA matches it firmly. Clone size appears in some rows only: once, few, many, or a class for an expanded clone.

NA TRBJ1-2 TRBV19 NA CASLSPPGYGYTF TGTGCCAGTCTTTCTCCTCCAGGGTATGGCTACACCTTC
TRBD2 TRBJ2-5 TRBV6-5 NA CASSYREGGGAETQYF TGTGCCAGCAGTTACCGGGAGGGAGGCGGAGCGGAGACCCAGTACTTC
TRBD2 TRBJ2-1 TRBV7-9 NA CASSYPGLGDFQQFF TGTGCCAGCAGCTACCCGGGACTAGGGGACTTTCAGCAGTTCTTC
TRBD1 TRBJ2-5 TRBV5-1 NA CASSLTTGPFLETQYF TGCGCCAGCAGCTTGACGACAGGGCCCTTCCTCGAGACCCAGTACTTC
TRBD2 TRBJ2-2 TRBV5-1 NA CASSLRGSASTGELFF TGCGCCAGCAGCTTGCGCGGGAGTGCATCCACCGGGGAGCTGTTTTTT
TRBD2 TRBJ2-1 TRBV18 NA CASSLLAGESDEQFF TGTGCCAGCTCACTCCTAGCGGGAGAGTCGGATGAGCAGTTCTTC
TRBD2 TRBJ2-1 TRBV27 NA CASSLFSGRSYNEQFF TGTGCCAGCAGTTTATTTAGCGGGAGGTCTTACAATGAGCAGTTCTTC
TRBD1 TRBJ1-1 TRBV28 NA CASSLLDRDTEAFF TGTGCCAGCAGTTTACTGGACAGGGACACTGAAGCTTTCTTT
NA TRBJ2-3 TRBV14 NA CARNSPLLASASTDTQYF TGTGCCAGAAACTCACCCCTTCTAGCGAGTGCTAGCACAGATACGCAGTATTTT
TRBD2 TRBJ2-7 TRBV7-8 NA CASSPRTSGTYEQYF TGTGCCAGCAGCCCTCGGACTAGCGGGACCTACGAGCAGTACTTC
TRBD2 TRBJ2-1 TRBV11-3 NA CASSRTSGTYNEQFF TGTGCCAGCAGTCGGACTAGCGGAACCTACAATGAGCAGTTCTTC
NA TRBJ2-5 TRBV29-1 NA CSVVASPETQYF TGCAGCGTAGTAGCGAGCCCAGAGACCCAGTACTTC
TRBD2 TRBJ2-7 TRBV11-2 NA CASSLGGGGYEQYF TGTGCCAGCAGCTTAGGCGGGGGGGGATACGAGCAGTACTTC
TRBD2 TRBJ2-1 TRBV27 NA CASSLSTSGSSEQFF TGTGCCAGCAGTTTATCGACTAGCGGGAGTTCTGAGCAGTTCTTC
TRBD1 TRBJ2-7 TRBV11-3 NA CASSSDRAYEQYF TGTGCCAGCAGCTCGGACAGGGCTTACGAGCAGTACTTC
NA TRBJ1-1 TRBV30 NA CAWSVRGNTEAFF TGTGCCTGGAGTGTCCGGGGGAACACTGAAGCTTTCTTT
NA TRBJ1-5 TRBV2 NA CASSQGLTSQPQHF TGTGCCAGCAGCCAGGGACTTACAAGTCAGCCCCAGCATTTT
TRBD1 TRBJ2-7 TRBV9 NA CASSVGWDRSYEQYF TGTGCCAGCAGCGTAGGTTGGGACAGGAGCTACGAGCAGTACTTC
TRBD1 TRBJ2-7 TRBV5-4 NA CASSLGQGGLYEQYF TGTGCCAGCAGCTTGGGACAGGGGGGTCTCTACGAGCAGTACTTC
TRBD2 TRBJ2-5 TRBV4-2 NA CASSQDRSGVQETQYF TGTGCCAGCAGCCAAGATCGGAGCGGGGTTCAAGAGACCCAGTACTTC
TRBD1 TRBJ1-1 TRBV25-1 NA CASSDVSRTGRTEAFF TGTGCCAGCAGTGACGTAAGTAGGACAGGGCGCACTGAAGCTTTCTTT
NA TRBJ1-6 TRBV28 NA CASRTRRRDRHSPLHF TGTGCCAGCAGGACCCGACGCCGAGACAGACATTCACCCCTCCACTTT
TRBD2 TRBJ2-1 TRBV5-1 NA CASSSAPGTSGANNEQFF TGCGCCAGCAGCTCCGCCCCCGGGACTAGCGGGGCCAACAATGAGCAGTTCTTC
TRBD2 TRBJ2-1 TRBV6-1 NA CASSEVAGGLNEQFF TGTGCCAGCAGTGAAGTGGCGGGAGGGCTCAATGAGCAGTTCTTC
NA TRBJ2-3 TRBV27 NA CASARELATDTQYF TGTGCCAGCGCTCGGGAGTTAGCGACAGATACGCAGTATTTT
NA TRBJ2-1 TRBV28 NA CASSLRRRAGLNEQFF TGTGCCAGCAGTTTAAGGCGGAGGGCCGGATTGAATGAGCAGTTCTTC
NA TRBJ1-4 TRBV29-1 NA CSVGGGFATNEKLFF TGCAGCGTTGGGGGGGGTTTTGCAACTAATGAAAAACTGTTTTTT
TRBD2 TRBJ2-7 TRBV27 NA CASSELAGVNYEQYF TGTGCCAGCAGCGAACTAGCGGGAGTTAACTACGAGCAGTACTTC
TRBD1 TRBJ2-2 TRBV4-1 NA CASSQWGTGGTGELFF TGCGCCAGCAGCCAATGGGGGACAGGGGGGACCGGGGAGCTGTTTTTT
TRBD1 TRBJ2-7 TRBV28 NA CASGTGHPYEQYF TGTGCCAGCGGGACAGGGCACCCCTACGAGCAGTACTTC
TRBD2 TRBJ2-3 TRBV10-3 few CAMGLAGDTQYF TGTGCCATGGGACTAGCGGGTGATACGCAGTATTTT
TRBD2 TRBJ2-1 TRBV28 NA CASSIWTSGDNYNEQFF TGTGCCAGCAGTATATGGACTAGCGGGGATAATTACAATGAGCAGTTCTTC
TRBD2 TRBJ2-2 TRBV29-1 NA CSVTAGLVTGELFF TGCAGCGTCACTGCGGGACTAGTCACCGGGGAGCTGTTTTTT
NA TRBJ1-1 TRBV2 NA CASSGGTEAFF TGTGCCAGCAGTGGAGGGACTGAAGCTTTCTTT
NA TRBJ2-6 TRBV6-1 NA CASSGEGGGANVLTF TGTGCCAGCAGTGGAGAGGGCGGTGGGGCCAACGTCCTGACTTTC
TRBD1 TRBJ1-2 TRBV28 NA CASSLFLQATGNGYTF TGTGCCAGCAGTCTATTTCTCCAAGCGACAGGGAATGGCTACACCTTC
TRBD2 TRBJ2-3 TRBV5-1 NA CASSLGAERDTDTQYF TGCGCCAGCAGCTTGGGGGCGGAGCGGGATACAGATACGCAGTATTTT
TRBD2 TRBJ2-1 TRBV7-9 NA CASSPRPSGSSYNEQFF TGTGCCAGCAGCCCACGCCCAAGCGGGAGCTCCTACAATGAGCAGTTCTTC
TRBD1 TRBJ2-1 TRBV11-1 NA CASSPGTAYNEQFF TGTGCCAGCAGCCCCGGGACAGCTTACAATGAGCAGTTCTTC
NA TRBJ2-7 TRBV6-5 NA CASRGGQPSYEQYF TGTGCCAGCAGGGGGGGACAGCCGTCCTACGAGCAGTACTTC
NA TRBJ2-4 TRBV28 once CASSIQRLVKNIQYF TGTGCCAGCAGTATTCAGAGACTCGTTAAAAACATTCAGTACTTC
NA TRBJ2-5 TRBV6-1 once CASSQGETQYF TGTGCCAGCAGTCAGGGGGAGACCCAGTACTTC
TRBD2 TRBJ2-3 TRBV11-2 NA CASSLNQPAGGTDTQYF TGTGCCAGCAGCTTAAATCAGCCAGCGGGAGGGACAGATACGCAGTATTTT
TRBD2 TRBJ2-3 TRBV6-4 NA CASSLAGGTDTQYF TGTGCCAGCAGTTTAGCGGGGGGAACAGATACGCAGTATTTT
NA TRBJ2-7 TRBV4-1 NA CASSHGRGAYEQYF TGCGCCAGCAGCCATGGCAGGGGAGCCTACGAGCAGTACTTC
NA TRBJ2-2 TRBV21-1 NA CASSQEEGTLFANTGELFF TGTGCCAGCAGCCAAGAGGAGGGCACCTTGTTCGCGAACACCGGGGAGCTGTTTTTT
TRBD2 TRBJ2-3 TRBV5-5 once CASSLGLAAATDTQYF TGTGCCAGCAGCCTCGGACTAGCGGCAGCCACAGATACGCAGTATTTT
TRBD1 TRBJ2-5 TRBV10-3 once CAIRPGQGAQETQYF TGTGCCATCAGGCCGGGACAGGGGGCCCAAGAGACCCAGTACTTC